The sequence of this T cell receptor beta chain was determined in a study of T cell responses to AZD1222 COVID-19 vaccine. This clone was found once. The germline V gene has CDR1 SGHNT and CDR2 YYREEE (reference sequence). Losses at the gene ends were 3 bases for V and 2 bases for J; bases not matched to a gene: 4. The CDR3 runs 16 residues. Only in-frame clones appear in the TCRdb table, and some are missing; sequencing was by immunoSEQ multiplex PCR. The sample has 90,000 to 110,000 clones, approximately 90% seen once. V usage is TRBV5-4 and J usage is TRBJ2-1; 11 positions agree with TRBD2. The sample in question was peripheral blood, obtained on day 0 of AZD1222 vaccination. The sequence came from an adult in good health. The CDR3 DNA reads TGTGCCAGCAGCTCGGGACTAGCGGAAACCTACAATGAGCAGTTCTTC. Translating it yields CASSSGLAETYNEQFF.